Sequencing of this TCR beta chain was carried out in a study of T cell repertoires in ileal Crohn's disease. Trimming shortened V by 5 bases and J by 5 bases, and 12 bases separated the two germline ends. This CDR3 has 13 amino acids. Germline V lookup: CDR1 LNHDA, CDR2 SQIVND (reference sequence). Sequenced by immunoSEQ multiplex PCR; TCRdb stores in-frame clones only, minus some. The table has roughly 7,400 clones, 60% to 80% seen once. Documented time point: neoterminal ileum biopsy at postoperative endoscopy, about 6 months after surgery. The source is an adult with Crohn's disease. The chain combines TRBV19 with TRBJ1-1; no firm D call. The sequenced sample consisted of ileal tissue. The CDR3 here is CASSARPGTEAFF. The CDR3 DNA follows: TGTGCCAGTAGTGCTCGCCCGGGGACTGAAGCTTTCTTT.